Below, 23 T cell receptor beta chains from the same sample are listed, as sequenced in a study of liver allograft versus peripheral blood T cells. Looking at the study overall: Within transplanted livers, the T cell receptor repertoires were examined and compared against the repertoires present in the peripheral blood of liver transplant recipients.

MiXCR, applied by TCRdb to the reads, yields one record per CDR3 protein. Altogether about 14,000 distinct CDR3 sequences are present, approximately 17% being singletons, with the ten largest covering about 2%. The origin of the receptors is a human patient who had a liver transplant. Certain T cells may be donor cells from the graft.

This clonotype is classed as medium-sized. The rearrangement links TRBV6-5 to TRBJ1-4; D is uncertain. CDR1 is MNHEY and CDR2 is SVGAGI in the germline V gene. V was pared by 7 bases and J by 4 bases, with 10 bases between. CDR3 length: 13 residues. The DNA for the CDR3 is TGTGCCAGCAAGGGCAGCAGTAATGAAAAACTGTTTTTT. Translation: CASKGSSNEKLFF.

The chain couples TRBV3-1 to TRBJ1-5, with D tentatively TRBD1 (6 bases). Germline loops: CDR1 LGHDT, CDR2 YNNKEL (reference sequence). The CDR3 totals 15 residues. The V end lost 7 bases, the J end lost 11 bases, and 24 bases lay between the germline ends. The CDR3 protein is CASTTEDSGLLTQHF. The CDR3 DNA follows: TGTGCCAGCACCACCGAGGACAGTGGGCTTCTAACCCAGCATTTT. The whole variable domain, filled in from reference TRBV3-1 and TRBJ1-5, reads DTAVSQTPKYLVTQMGNDKSIKCEQNLGHDTMYWYKQDSKKFLKIMFSYNNKELIINETVPNRFSPKSPDKAHLNLHINSLELGDSAVYFCASTTEDSGLLTQHFGDGTRLSIL.

This clonotype was recorded many times. The chain links TRBV19 to TRBJ1-1; 8 nucleotides line up with TRBD1. The J segment lost 1 base and the V segment lost 8 bases, leaving 3 bases of the junction unmatched. The CDR3 sequence is 13 residues long. Germline values: CDR1 LNHDA, CDR2 SQIVND (reference sequence). The CDR3 loop is CASRTGRNTEAFF. The CDR3 nucleotides are TGTGCCAGTCGGACAGGGAGGAACACTGAAGCTTTCTTT.

For this clonotype: With a much larger clone just one base away, this may be a read error. This sequence joins TRBV7-2 and TRBJ1-5; 8 nucleotides line up with TRBD1. CDR3 length equals 18 residues. Germline CDR1 and CDR2: SGHTA and FQGNSA. V gave up 2 bases and J gave up 2 bases; unmatched junction bases: 11. The CDR3 protein is CASSLRGTGGKGNQPQHF. The CDR3 DNA reads TGTGCCAGCAGCTTACGAGGTACAGGGGGGAAGGGCAATCAGCCCCAGCATTTT. The whole variable domain, remainder taken from reference TRBV7-2 and TRBJ1-5, is GAGVSQSPSNKVTEKGKDVELRCDPISGHTALYWYRQSLGQGLEFLIYFQGNSAPDKSGLPSDRFSAERTGGSVSTLTIQRTQQEDSAVYLCASSLRGTGGKGNQPQHFGDGTRLSIL.

By share of the sample, this clonotype is medium-sized (0.01 to 0.1%). V gene TRBV15 combines with J gene TRBJ1-2; the D is unclear. Trimming left V 0 bases short and J 3 bases short, with 11 bases between. Germline assignment: CDR1 LNHNV and CDR2 YYDKDF (reference sequence). This CDR3 spans 15 amino acids. Here the CDR3 DNA reads TGTGCCACCAGCAGAGATAGACCTAGCGACTATGGCTACACCTTC. Encoded protein: CATSRDRPSDYGYTF.

This clonotype was recorded a few times. The chain links TRBV7-2 to TRBJ1-1; TRBD1 might be the D (5 bases). Looked up from germline, CDR1 is SGHTA and CDR2 is FQGNSA. The CDR3 has 14 amino acids. V gave up 2 bases and J gave up 5 bases, with 12 bases separating them. CDR3 sequence (DNA): TGTGCCAGCAGCTTAACCCGGGACCCAACTGAAGCTTTCTTT. Its protein product is CASSLTRDPTEAFF. The complete variable domain, with remaining parts taken from reference TRBV7-2 and TRBJ1-1, reads GAGVSQSPSNKVTEKGKDVELRCDPISGHTALYWYRQSLGQGLEFLIYFQGNSAPDKSGLPSDRFSAERTGGSVSTLTIQRTQQEDSAVYLCASSLTRDPTEAFFGQGTRLTVV.

Only a few counts were recorded for this clonotype. The gene calls are TRBV19 and TRBJ2-5; 10 bases are a match to TRBD2. V shed 10 bases and J 5 bases; nucleotides not matched to a gene: 13. Per germline, CDR1 LNHDA and CDR2 SQIVND (reference sequence). This CDR3 comprises 15 residues. This CDR3 reads CATKLAGVSWETQYF. The CDR3, as DNA: TGTGCCACCAAGCTAGCGGGAGTGTCTTGGGAGACCCAGTACTTC.

This clonotype is deemed medium-sized. V usage is TRBV7-2 and J usage is TRBJ1-2; a possible D gene is TRBD1 (5 bases). This CDR3 has 13 amino acids. Germline CDR1 is SGHTA and CDR2 is FQGNSA. Trimming pared 1 base from V and 7 bases from J, leaving 10 bases between. The DNA for the CDR3 is TGTGCCAGCAGCTTAGAAGCAGGGACTGGCTACACCTTC. This codes for CASSLEAGTGYTF.

The V call is TRBV18, the J call TRBJ2-5, with TRBD1 matching 8 bases. V was pared by 5 bases and J by 5 bases, with 4 bases of the junction left unmatched. CDR3 length equals 13 residues. Germline values: CDR1 KGHSH, CDR2 LQKENI. CDR3 coding DNA: TGTGCCAGCTCAACCGGACAGGGCGAGACCCAGTACTTC. Translation: CASSTGQGETQYF. The variable domain in full, with the rest retrieved from reference TRBV18 and TRBJ2-5, is NAGVMQNPRHLVRRRGQEARLRCSPMKGHSHVYWYRQLPEEGLKFMVYLQKENIIDESGMPKERFSAEFPKEGPSILRIQQVVRGDSAAYFCASSTGQGETQYFGPGTRLLVL.

The chain joins TRBV12-3 or TRBV12-4 to TRBJ2-7; no clear D. V was clipped by 3 bases and J by 9 bases, with 15 bases between them. The CDR3 has 13 amino acids. CDR3 sequence (DNA): TGTGCCAGCAGTTTGAAGGGTTCCCTTGGGCAGTACTTC. Protein product: CASSLKGSLGQYF.

This clonotype came up a few times. The J gene is TRBJ2-7, the V gene TRBV27, with D perhaps being TRBD1 or TRBD2 (5 bases each). The CDR3 is 14 amino acids. CDR1 is MNHEY, CDR2 SMNVEV, per germline (reference sequence). V gave up 3 bases and J gave up 0 bases, with 9 bases separating them. The CDR3 is CASSLVGDSYEQYF. Here the CDR3 DNA reads TGTGCCAGCAGTTTGGTGGGGGACTCCTACGAGCAGTACTTC.

This clonotype was observed a handful of times. The J gene is TRBJ2-5, the V gene TRBV5-1, with 8 bases that match TRBD1. Germline V lookup: CDR1 SGHRS, CDR2 YFSETQ. CDR3 length equals 16 residues. The J segment lost 2 bases and the V segment lost 0 bases, leaving 6 bases of the junction unmatched. CDR3 bases: TGCGCCAGCAGCTTGGGTGGTCAGGGGGCTCAAGAGACCCAGTACTTC. Amino acids: CASSLGGQGAQETQYF.

CDR3 sequence (DNA): TGTGCCAGCAGTGACACCGGGACAGGGATTTTGGCAGATACGCAGTATTTT. Protein sequence: CASSDTGTGILADTQYF. The J gene is TRBJ2-3, the V gene TRBV6-5; 9 nucleotides align to TRBD1. Germline V gene sequence: CDR1 MNHEY, CDR2 SVGAGI. The junction had 13 bases not matched to a gene; V was cut back by 5 bases and J by 4 bases. CDR3 size: 17 residues.

Judged by abundance, this clonotype is medium-sized. The chain joins TRBV6-5 to TRBJ1-1, with D perhaps matching TRBD1 (6 bases). The CDR3 totals 16 residues. Trimming stripped 5 bases from V and 6 bases from J, with 22 bases between. Germline-derived CDR1 and CDR2 are MNHEY and SVGAGI. CDR3 region: CASSKGLSMGHSEAFF. The CDR3 DNA sequence: TGTGCCAGCAGTAAGGGACTCTCGATGGGACACTCTGAAGCTTTCTTT.

The chain carries TRBV5-5 and TRBJ1-1; perhaps TRBD1 as D (5 bases). The CDR3 is made up of 17 amino acids. The V gene's germline CDR1 is SGHKS and CDR2 YYEKEE (reference sequence). The V and J ends lost 0 bases and 1 base respectively, with 16 bases between them. As DNA, the CDR3 is TGTGCCAGCAGCTTGGATCCTGGCGGGGCAGGGAACACTGAAGCTTTCTTT. This codes for CASSLDPGGAGNTEAFF. Looking up the rest from reference TRBV5-5 and TRBJ1-1 gives the full variable domain: DAGVTQSPTHLIKTRGQQVTLRCSPISGHKSVSWYQQVLGQGPQFIFQYYEKEERGRGNFPDRFSARQFPNYSSELNVNALLLGDSALYLCASSLDPGGAGNTEAFFGQGTRLTVV.

The chain combines TRBV14 with TRBJ1-4; 10 bases are shared with TRBD1. This CDR3 has 15 amino acids. Germline V gene data show CDR1 as SGHDN and CDR2 as FVKESK. J was trimmed by 10 bases and V by 4 bases; bases with no gene match: 9. CDR3 region: CASSLDRGLSGKLFF. In DNA form, the CDR3 reads TGTGCCAGCAGCCTTGACAGGGGGCTCTCTGGAAAACTGTTTTTT.

This clonotype was observed many times. The chain joins TRBV6-1 to TRBJ2-5, with 13 bases fitting TRBD2. The CDR3 loop spans 17 amino acids. V shed 8 bases and J 1 base; nucleotides not matched to a gene: 10. Germline V lookup: CDR1 MNHNS, CDR2 SASEGT. The CDR3 protein is CASYRTSGGWLQETQYF. The CDR3 DNA follows: TGTGCCAGCTATCGGACTAGCGGGGGATGGCTCCAAGAGACCCAGTACTTC.

This clonotype has just a few counts. The chain recombines TRBV30 with TRBJ1-2; weak D call: TRBD1 (6 bases). Germline assignment: CDR1 GTSNPN and CDR2 SVGIG (reference sequence). This CDR3 comprises 16 residues. With 5 bases removed from V and 4 bases from J, the gap between germline ends came to 23 bases. The CDR3 is CAWGVGGSREGYGYTF. The DNA for the CDR3 is TGTGCCTGGGGGGTCGGGGGCTCGCGGGAAGGCTATGGCTACACCTTC.

The V gene is TRBV7-2, the J gene TRBJ2-5; D unclear. Germline V gene data show CDR1 as SGHTA and CDR2 as FQGNSA. The CDR3 has 14 amino acids. Trimming removed 3 bases from V and 1 base from J, with 9 bases in between. Written as DNA, the CDR3 is TGTGCCAGCAGCTTCGGGCGGCTCCAAGAGACCCAGTACTTC. Protein sequence: CASSFGRLQETQYF.

This clonotype was seen a handful of times. The J gene is TRBJ2-7, the V gene TRBV12-3 or TRBV12-4; weak D call: TRBD1 (5 bases). V shed 6 bases and J shed 2 bases, with 17 bases lying between them. CDR3 length: 15 residues. In DNA, the CDR3 is TGTGCCAGCAGAGCTCAGGGAACCCCCACCTACGAGCAGTACTTC. The encoded protein is CASRAQGTPTYEQYF.

The V call is TRBV18, the J call TRBJ2-1; 7 nucleotides agree with TRBD2. The germline V gene encodes CDR1 KGHSH and CDR2 LQKENI. Trimming removed 3 bases from V and 2 bases from J; junction bases left unmatched: 1. The CDR3 extends over 14 amino acids. CDR3 coding DNA: TGTGCCAGCTCACCGGCGGGGGCCTACAATGAGCAGTTCTTC. It specifies CASSPAGAYNEQFF.

As to this clonotype: This may be a read error: a much more frequent sequence differs by one nucleotide. The CDR3 sequence: CANSSRTGGENGYTF. The CDR3 nucleotides read TGTGCCAACAGTTCCCGGACAGGGGGGGAGAATGGCTACACCTTC. The chain employs TRBV6-5 and TRBJ1-2; TRBD1 matches at 10 bases. Germline CDR1 and CDR2: MNHEY and SVGAGI. The CDR3 is 15 residues long.

This clonotype was seen at least ten times. The chain joins TRBV5-5 to TRBJ1-4, with D uncertain. The germline gives CDR1 SGHKS, CDR2 YYEKEE (reference sequence). V was trimmed by 4 bases and J by 8 bases, leaving 21 bases between them. The CDR3 is 16 amino acids. As DNA, the CDR3 is TGTGCCAGCAGCGTCGCTCTAGTGCAGGTCGGCGAAAAACTGTTTTTT. The encoded protein is CASSVALVQVGEKLFF. Supplemented by reference TRBV5-5 and TRBJ1-4, the full variable domain reads DAGVTQSPTHLIKTRGQQVTLRCSPISGHKSVSWYQQVLGQGPQFIFQYYEKEERGRGNFPDRFSARQFPNYSSELNVNALLLGDSALYLCASSVALVQVGEKLFFGSGTQLSVL.